This TCR beta chain was sequenced in a study of OX40 agonist ivuxolimab in advanced cancers. At the level of the study: Partial responses were achieved by three patients: one hepatocellular carcinoma, two cutaneous melanoma.

Profiling relied on immunoSEQ multiplex PCR, and the TCRdb table lists in-frame clones only, not all of them. This sample has over 55,000 clones, with roughly nine tenths found just once. V was pared by 6 bases and J by 4 bases, with 7 bases of the junction left unmatched. CDR3 length equals 15 residues. Germline CDR1 reads MNHNS; CDR2 reads SASEGT. The receptor was derived from an adult with an advanced solid tumor such as melanoma, head and neck, liver or kidney cancer. The chain is built from TRBV6-1 and TRBJ2-7; 12 bases are a match to TRBD2. The source material was CD4+ or CD8+ T cells sorted from blood, sampled in a trial of the OX40 agonist ivuxolimab. The chain's CDR3 is CASRERTSGNYEQYF. CDR3 bases: TGTGCCAGCAGGGAAAGGACTAGCGGGAATTACGAGCAGTACTTC.